This T cell receptor (beta chain) was sequenced in a study of blood T cell repertoires in COVID-19. About the research overall: The origin of the acute and convalescent COVID-19 samples was the United States, Italy and Spain. T cells, B-cell-depleted T cells, or PBMCs supplied cDNA or gDNA.

Methods used by the authors: Amplifying reference gene primers gave estimates of nucleated cell counts. Clones were read by immunoSEQ multiplex PCR, and TCRdb kept only the in-frame ones, dropping some. That table is the source of V, J and clone size, and D and trimming were worked out from the DNA. Altogether around 59,000 clones are present, 70% to 75% being singletons, with the ten largest covering around 19%. Per germline, CDR1 SEHNR and CDR2 FQNEAQ (reference sequence). This CDR3 comprises 14 residues. Trimming at V came to 5 bases and at J to 7 bases, leaving 10 bases not matched to a gene. Input material: peripheral blood. V gene TRBV7-9 combines with J gene TRBJ2-5; 7 bases are shared with TRBD2. The receptor's source is a woman aged 45-59 years with active or convalescent COVID-19. CDR3 nucleotide sequence: TGTGCCAGCAGCCCCCCGCGGGAGAAGGGGACCCAGTACTTC. Its translation is CASSPPREKGTQYF.